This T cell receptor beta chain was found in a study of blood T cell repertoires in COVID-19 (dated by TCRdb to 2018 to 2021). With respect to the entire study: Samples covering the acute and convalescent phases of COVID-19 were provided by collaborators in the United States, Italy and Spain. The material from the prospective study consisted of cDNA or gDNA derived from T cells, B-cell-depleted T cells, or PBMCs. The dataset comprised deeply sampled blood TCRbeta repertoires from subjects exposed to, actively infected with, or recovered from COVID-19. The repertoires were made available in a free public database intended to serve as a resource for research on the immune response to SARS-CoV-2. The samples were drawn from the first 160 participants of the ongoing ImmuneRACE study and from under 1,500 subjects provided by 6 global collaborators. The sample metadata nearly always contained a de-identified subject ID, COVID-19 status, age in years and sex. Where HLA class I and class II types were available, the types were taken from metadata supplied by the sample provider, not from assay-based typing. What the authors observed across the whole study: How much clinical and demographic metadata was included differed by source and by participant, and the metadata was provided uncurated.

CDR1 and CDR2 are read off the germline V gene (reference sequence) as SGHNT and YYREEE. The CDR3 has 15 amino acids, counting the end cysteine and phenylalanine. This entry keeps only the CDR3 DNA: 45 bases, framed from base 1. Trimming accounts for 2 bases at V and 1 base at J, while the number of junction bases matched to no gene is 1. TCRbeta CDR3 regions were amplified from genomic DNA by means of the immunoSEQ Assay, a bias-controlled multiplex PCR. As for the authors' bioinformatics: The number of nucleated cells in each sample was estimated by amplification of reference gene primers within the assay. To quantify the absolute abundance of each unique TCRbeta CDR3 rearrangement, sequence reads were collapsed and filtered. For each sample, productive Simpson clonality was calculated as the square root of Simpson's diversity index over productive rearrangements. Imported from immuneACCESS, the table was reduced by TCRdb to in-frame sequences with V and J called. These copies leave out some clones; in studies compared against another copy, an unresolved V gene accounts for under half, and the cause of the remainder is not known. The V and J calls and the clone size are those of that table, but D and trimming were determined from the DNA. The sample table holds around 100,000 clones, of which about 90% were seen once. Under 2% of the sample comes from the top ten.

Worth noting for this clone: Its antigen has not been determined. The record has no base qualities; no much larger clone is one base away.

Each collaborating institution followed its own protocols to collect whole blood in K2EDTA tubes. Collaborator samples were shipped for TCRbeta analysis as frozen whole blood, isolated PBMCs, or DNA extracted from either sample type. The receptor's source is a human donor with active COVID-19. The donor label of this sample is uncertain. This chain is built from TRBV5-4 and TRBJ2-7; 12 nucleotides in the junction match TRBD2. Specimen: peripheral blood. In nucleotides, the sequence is TGTGCCAGCAGCTTAGGACTAGCGGGATCCTACGAGCAGTACTTC. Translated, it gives CASSLGLAGSYEQYF.